The 18 T cell receptor beta chains listed next were all sequenced from one sample in a study of naive and memory T cell subsets. Two oligonucleotides, mixed equimolar, formed the beta constant-region primer covering TRBC1 and TRBC2. The ligated cDNA underwent four PCR rounds using SP2 and nested alpha and beta constant-region primers. TCRdb itself ran the UMI-ligation and nested PCR reads through MiXCR, one entry per CDR3 protein. Of more than 95,000 distinct CDR3 sequences in the sample, more than 12% were seen once. Study-wide findings and caveats: A few larger clonotypes appeared in naive repertoires, especially CD8, possibly memory cells re-expressing CD45RA.

Which antigens these TCRs recognize remains unknown. The specimen sequenced was naive CD8+ T cells from blood. All receptors derive from a human donor in good health.

Turning to this clonotype: At one end, the junction sequence differs from germline, possibly due to a read error. CDR3 amino acids: CASREDGSCEQYF. The CDR3 coding sequence is TGTGCCAGCAGGGAGGACGGTTCCTGCGAGCAGTACTTC. V gene TRBV6-2 or TRBV6-3 combines with J gene TRBJ2-7, with D possibly being TRBD2 (5 bases). In germline, CDR1 is MNHEY, CDR2 SVGEGT. The CDR3 loop spans 13 amino acids.

J is TRBJ1-1 and V is TRBV9; 8 bases fit TRBD1. The germline V gene encodes CDR1 SGDLS and CDR2 YYNGEE. CDR3 length: 17 residues. After removal of 4 bases from V and 0 bases from J, the junction contained 11 bases not matched to a gene. The CDR3 reads CASSPGQEAGLNTEAFF. CDR3 nucleotides: TGTGCCAGCAGCCCGGGACAGGAGGCAGGGTTGAACACTGAAGCTTTCTTT. The full variable domain, its missing parts supplied by reference TRBV9 and TRBJ1-1, is DSGVTQTPKHLITATGQRVTLRCSPRSGDLSVYWYQQSLDQGLQFLIQYYNGEERAKGNILERFSAQQFPDLHSELNLSSLELGDSALYFCASSPGQEAGLNTEAFFGQGTRLTVV.

On this clonotype: Being one base from a much bigger clone, this may be a read error. The chain joins TRBV19 to TRBJ2-1, with TRBD2 identical over 13 bases. The CDR3 has 18 residues. Germline values: CDR1 LNHDA, CDR2 SQIVND (reference sequence). CDR3 protein: CASSGEGLAGSSHNEQFF. The DNA of the CDR3 is TGTGCCAGTAGTGGGGAGGGACTAGCGGGGAGCTCCCACAATGAGCAGTTCTTC.

V and J are TRBV4-3 and TRBJ2-1; D is unresolved. Germline V gene lookup returns CDR1 LGHNA and CDR2 YSLEER. The CDR3 spans 15 residues. The V end was cut by 0 bases, the J end by 4 bases, with 10 bases between. CDR3 in DNA: TGCGCCAGCAGCCAAGAGAGGAATTTTTACAATGAGCAGTTCTTC. Translation: CASSQERNFYNEQFF.

The chain combines TRBV9 with TRBJ2-1, with 8 bases fitting TRBD1. The CDR3 loop spans 16 amino acids. Germline lookup yields CDR1 SGDLS and CDR2 YYNGEE. With 4 bases clipped from V and 2 bases from J, the junction kept 8 bases outside the gene matches. The DNA of the CDR3 is TGTGCCAGCAGCTCAGGACAGGGCAAAACCTACAATGAGCAGTTCTTC. Its translation is CASSSGQGKTYNEQFF.

This clonotype was observed a handful of times. The chain couples TRBV4-2 to TRBJ1-2; 8 positions agree with TRBD1. The germline gives CDR1 LGHNA, CDR2 YNFKEQ. V shed 3 bases, J shed 4 bases, and the junction held 7 bases outside the gene matches. The CDR3 covers 15 residues. The CDR3 nucleotides are TGTGCCAGCAGCCATGCGACAGGGGAGTTCTATGGCTACACCTTC. Translation gives CASSHATGEFYGYTF.

The sample holds a few counts of this clonotype. The chain joins TRBV29-1 to TRBJ1-3, with unresolved D. The CDR3 runs to 13 residues. Germline lookup yields CDR1 SQVTM and CDR2 ANQGSEA. Trimming took 0 bases from V and 3 from J, leaving 6 bases between them. CDR3 sequence reads: CSVEERDGNTIYF. For the CDR3, the DNA is TGCAGCGTTGAAGAAAGAGATGGAAACACCATATATTTT.

This clonotype was seen more than once but under ten times. The chain links TRBV4-2 to TRBJ1-6; D not certain. This CDR3 region has 14 residues. The V gene lost 0 bases and the J gene lost 10 bases, with 10 bases spanning the gap. In germline, CDR1 is LGHNA, CDR2 YNFKEQ. In DNA, the CDR3 is TGTGCCAGCAGCCAAGACAGGAACCGCTCACCCCTCCACTTT. Protein sequence: CASSQDRNRSPLHF.

V and J are TRBV29-1 and TRBJ1-1; D is unresolved. This CDR3 spans 11 amino acids. Germline V lookup: CDR1 SQVTM, CDR2 ANQGSEA. Trimming removed 6 bases from V and 5 bases from J, with 10 bases in between. The CDR3 nucleotides are TGCAGCGTCCCCGTCAGTACTGAAGCTTTCTTT. Translated: CSVPVSTEAFF.

This clonotype was counted at least ten times. The chain has TRBV21-1 and TRBJ2-7. TRBV21-1 is marked as a pseudogene. CDR3 length equals 13 residues. Here the CDR3 reads CASSMAVLYEQYF. The CDR3 bases are TGTGCCAGCAGCATGGCGGTGCTCTACGAGCAGTACTTC.

V gene TRBV29-1 combines with J gene TRBJ2-7; no clear D. The CDR3 contains 12 residues. Germline V gives CDR1 SQVTM, CDR2 ANQGSEA. V dropped 0 bases and J dropped 5 bases, with 8 bases sitting between them. The DNA of the CDR3 is TGCAGCGTTGAAGATCTTGAGGACGAGCAGTACTTC. Amino acid sequence: CSVEDLEDEQYF.

The table lists this clonotype with many counts. This chain uses TRBV29-1 with TRBJ2-3; D is perhaps TRBD1 (6 bases). Germline V gene sequence: CDR1 SQVTM, CDR2 ANQGSEA. Trimming took off 0 bases at V and 2 bases at J, with 15 bases between the two ends. CDR3 size: 16 residues. Here the CDR3 reads CSVEDLQMGHTDTQYF. The CDR3 nucleotides read TGCAGCGTTGAAGATCTTCAAATGGGACACACAGATACGCAGTATTTT.

The chain's CDR3 is CSVVMWGQEGRYEQYF. The CDR3 coding sequence is TGCAGCGTTGTGATGTGGGGACAGGAAGGGCGCTACGAGCAGTACTTC. The chain uses TRBV29-1 and TRBJ2-7; 8 nucleotides align to TRBD1. Germline values: CDR1 SQVTM, CDR2 ANQGSEA. This CDR3 contains 16 residues. Unmatched junction bases numbered 14, after V lost 4 bases and J lost 3 bases.

CDR3 coding DNA: TGCAGCGTGGGAATCGGCGAGCAGTACTTC. Protein product: CSVGIGEQYF. The chain couples TRBV29-1 to TRBJ2-7; no firm D call. From germline, CDR1 is SQVTM and CDR2 ANQGSEA. Trimming removed 6 bases from V and 6 bases from J, with 9 bases in between. The CDR3 loop spans 10 amino acids.

This clonotype was seen only a few times. V and J are TRBV7-2 and TRBJ2-7; 12 nucleotides align to TRBD2. CDR1 and CDR2 from the germline V gene are SGHTA and FQGNSA. V was clipped by 5 bases and J by 9 bases; unmatched bases: 8. The CDR3 loop spans 14 amino acids. CDR3 sequence: CASSPGLAGLVQYF. The CDR3 region has the DNA TGTGCCAGCAGCCCCGGACTAGCGGGATTGGTGCAGTACTTC.

This rearrangement joins TRBV4-3 to TRBJ2-7; no firm D call. CDR3 length equals 13 residues. With 0 bases removed from V and 2 bases from J, the gap between germline ends came to 5 bases. Germline CDR1 reads LGHNA; CDR2 reads YSLEER. The CDR3 nucleotides are TGCGCCAGCAGCCAAGATGGGGCCTACGAGCAGTACTTC. This sequence encodes CASSQDGAYEQYF.

This clonotype was seen many times. This chain links TRBV4-3 with TRBJ1-4; D gene unclear. V lost 1 base and J 3 bases, leaving 12 bases between the germline ends. Germline V gene data show CDR1 as LGHNA and CDR2 as YSLEER. This CDR3 has 16 amino acids. The DNA of the CDR3 is TGCGCCAGCAGCCAAGCGTCTAGGGAGGCTAATGAAAAACTGTTTTTT. Translating gives CASSQASREANEKLFF.

The rearrangement joins TRBV2 to TRBJ2-7; no clear D gene. In germline, CDR1 is SNHLY, CDR2 FYNNEI. The CDR3 loop spans 12 amino acids. Trimming shortened V by 3 bases and J by 2 bases, and 5 bases separated the two germline ends. The CDR3 loop is CASSEGTYEQYF. The CDR3 DNA reads as TGTGCCAGCAGTGAGGGAACCTACGAGCAGTACTTC.